This T cell receptor (beta chain) is drawn from a study of a mutant IDH1 vaccine in newly diagnosed glioma. Study-level information: Before enrollment, the patients had been treated with radiotherapy alone, temozolomide alone, or both together. Most of them had received both.

The time point here: week 23, last vaccination. Every single dose of the vaccine, 300 ug of mutant IDH1 20-mer peptide, came with topical imiquimod. New WHO grade 3 or 4 astrocytomas that were IDH1-mutant and ATRX-lost had been found in donors. TCRdb's table, derived via immunoSEQ multiplex PCR, lists solely in-frame clones and lacks some. The sample shows about 33,000 clones, more than 75% of them seen only once. Whole-study findings and limits: Altogether, 93.3% of patients exhibited vaccine-induced immune responses.

Regarding this clone: Its antigen is currently unknown.

V lost 4 bases to trimming and J lost 2 bases, with 14 bases between them. CDR3 size: 15 residues. Germline values: CDR1 MGHDK, CDR2 SYGVNS. Sequenced here: PBMCs, sampled from a glioma patient whose treatment included an IDH1 peptide vaccine. This TCR came from a middle-aged man with glioma. The V and J genes are TRBV25-1 and TRBJ2-5; D remains ambiguous. CDR3 sequence: CASSAWAAAQETQYF. The DNA of the CDR3 is TGTGCCAGCAGTGCCTGGGCCGCCGCACAAGAGACCCAGTACTTC.